The clone carrying this T cell receptor beta chain has a handful of counts. This entry comes from a study of blood T cells in healthy people across ages. Then a second PCR, running about 6 to 12 cycles, was carried out with a sample-barcoded 5' primer and a J-beta primer mix. TCRdb analysed the 5' RACE reads with MiXCR anew, one entry per CDR3 protein. The profile shows about 780,000 distinct CDR3 sequences, 20% to 30% of them singletons. CDR3 length equals 15 residues. Per germline, CDR1 SGHTA and CDR2 FQGNSA. The ends lost 6 bases at V and 3 bases at J; junction bases unmatched: 7. These data were likewise used in another study, on T cells of mothers and their children.

The specimen sequenced was blood. The chain employs TRBV7-2 and TRBJ2-1; 8 nucleotides agree with TRBD1. This clonotype was sampled from a boy aged 5-17 years in good health. The chain's CDR3 is CASSNDRGFYNEQFF. As DNA, the CDR3 is TGTGCCAGCAGTAACGACAGGGGATTCTACAATGAGCAGTTCTTC.